These 8 T cell receptor beta chains share one sample of origin, sequenced in a study of OX40 agonist ivuxolimab in advanced cancers. TCRdb's table, derived via immunoSEQ multiplex PCR, lists solely in-frame clones and lacks some. This sample carries 45,000 to 65,000 clones, more than 80% of them seen once, and the ten largest clones take 9.5% to 13%. This specimen consisted of CD4+ or CD8+ T cells sorted from blood, obtained in a trial of the OX40 agonist ivuxolimab. These receptors all come from an adult with an advanced solid tumor such as melanoma, head and neck, liver or kidney cancer.

The rearrangement links TRBV18 to TRBJ2-1; no firm D call. The length of the CDR3 is 13 residues. Germline CDR1 reads KGHSH; CDR2 reads LQKENI. Trimming took 6 bases from V and 9 from J, leaving 15 bases between them. CDR3 protein: CASSPLAESEQFF. DNA for the CDR3: TGTGCCAGCTCGCCCCTGGCGGAGAGTGAGCAGTTCTTC.

The rearrangement links TRBV4-1 to TRBJ1-3, with D hard to call. The V end was cut by 1 base, the J end by 4 bases, with 8 bases between. CDR1 and CDR2 from the germline V gene are MGHRA and YSYEKL. This CDR3 has 14 residues. Here the CDR3 reads CASSQGATGNTIYF. DNA of the CDR3: TGCGCCAGCAGCCAAGGGGCAACAGGAAACACCATATATTTT.

A few counts support this clone. The chain employs TRBV10-3 and TRBJ2-3, with 9 bases aligning to TRBD2. After removal of 2 bases from V and 6 bases from J, the junction contained 6 bases not matched to a gene. Germline V gene lookup returns CDR1 ENHRY and CDR2 SYGVKD. The CDR3 has 15 residues. The CDR3 loop is CAISELREGADTQYF. CDR3 coding DNA: TGTGCCATCAGTGAGCTGCGGGAGGGCGCGGATACGCAGTATTTT.

CDR3 sequence: CASSLPGENTEAFF. DNA of the CDR3: TGTGCCAGCAGCTTACCGGGGGAGAACACTGAAGCTTTCTTT. This chain links TRBV5-4 with TRBJ1-1; D might be TRBD1 (5 bases). Germline CDR1 and CDR2: SGHNT and YYREEE (reference sequence). CDR3 length equals 14 residues. The V end lost 2 bases, the J end lost 1 base, and 9 bases lay between the germline ends.

The chain has TRBV21-1 and TRBJ2-2. TRBV21-1 is a documented pseudogene. CDR3 length equals 15 residues. CDR3 sequence: CASSKETGDVGELFF. Written as DNA, the CDR3 is TGTGCCAGCAGCAAAGAAACCGGGGACGTCGGGGAGCTGTTTTTT.

CDR3 in DNA: TGTGCCAGCAGTTTAGTAATAGGGAACACTGAAGCTTTCTTT. This encodes CASSLVIGNTEAFF. The gene calls are TRBV28 and TRBJ1-1; no clear D. The CDR3 is 14 amino acids. Germline lookup yields CDR1 MDHEN and CDR2 SYDVKM. Deletions cut 2 bases from V and 1 base from J, with 8 bases between.

The chain uses TRBV21-1 and TRBJ2-5. TRBV21-1 corresponds to a pseudogene. This CDR3 has 18 residues. The CDR3 reads CASSKALLRARRKETQYF. The CDR3, as DNA: TGTGCCAGCAGCAAAGCGCTCCTGAGAGCCAGGCGGAAAGAGACCCAGTACTTC.

The chain has TRBV7-3 and TRBJ2-1, with a possible D match to TRBD1 (7 bases). Trimming took off 5 bases at V and 3 bases at J, with 14 bases between the two ends. From germline, CDR1 is SGHTA and CDR2 FQGTGA. The CDR3 totals 15 residues. The CDR3 region is CASSPRQGGYNEQFF. DNA for the CDR3: TGTGCCAGCAGCCCGCGACAGGGAGGCTACAATGAGCAGTTCTTC.